This T cell receptor (beta chain) was recorded in a study of T cell responses to AZD1222 COVID-19 vaccine. Study-wide results and limits: At baseline, just a handful of AZD1222 recipients tested seropositive. Most donors were white British and more were female, and clonal diversity was possibly underestimated. Vaccine-associated CD4 TCRs spanned spike, dominant at 160-218 and 743-854. Nearly half of spike-specific TCRs reportedly target unmutated variant regions.

Comments on this clone: The target antigen is unknown.

Trimming cost V 5 bases and J 1 base; bases outside gene matches: 7. Germline V gene sequence: CDR1 SEHNR, CDR2 FQNEAQ (reference sequence). The CDR3 is 16 amino acids. TCRdb's copy holds only in-frame clones and misses some; the assay was immunoSEQ multiplex PCR. The sample holds 80,000 to 100,000 clones, 88% seen once. The genes are TRBV7-9 and TRBJ1-5; 8 bases line up with TRBD1. This TCR was recovered from an adult in good health. Source: peripheral blood, taken on day 0 of MenACWY control vaccination. The CDR3 reads CASSKDRVGSNQPQHF. The CDR3 DNA sequence: TGTGCCAGCAGCAAGGACAGGGTAGGAAGCAATCAGCCCCAGCATTTT.